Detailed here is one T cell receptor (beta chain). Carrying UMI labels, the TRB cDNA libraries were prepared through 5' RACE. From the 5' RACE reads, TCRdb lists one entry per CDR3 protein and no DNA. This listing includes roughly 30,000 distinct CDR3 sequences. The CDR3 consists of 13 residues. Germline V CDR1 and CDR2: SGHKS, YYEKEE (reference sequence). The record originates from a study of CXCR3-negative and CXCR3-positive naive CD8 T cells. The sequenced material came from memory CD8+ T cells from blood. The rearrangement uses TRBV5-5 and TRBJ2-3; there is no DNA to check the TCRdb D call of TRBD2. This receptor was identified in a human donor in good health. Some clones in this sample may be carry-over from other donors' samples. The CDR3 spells CATSGGYTDTQYF.